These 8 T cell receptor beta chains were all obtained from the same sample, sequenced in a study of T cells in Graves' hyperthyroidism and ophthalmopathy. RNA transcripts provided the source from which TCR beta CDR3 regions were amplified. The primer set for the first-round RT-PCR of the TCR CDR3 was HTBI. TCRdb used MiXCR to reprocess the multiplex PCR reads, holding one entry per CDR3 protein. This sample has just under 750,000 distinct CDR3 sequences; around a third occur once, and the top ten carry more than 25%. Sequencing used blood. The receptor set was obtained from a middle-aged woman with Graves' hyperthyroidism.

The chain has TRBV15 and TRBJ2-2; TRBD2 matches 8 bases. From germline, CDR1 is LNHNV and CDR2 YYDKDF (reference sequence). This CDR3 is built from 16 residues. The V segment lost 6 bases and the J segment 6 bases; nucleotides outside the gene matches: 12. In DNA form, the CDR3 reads TGTGCCACCAGAAACGGGGGAGCGGGAGATTCCGGGGAGCTGTTTTTT. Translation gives CATRNGGAGDSGELFF.

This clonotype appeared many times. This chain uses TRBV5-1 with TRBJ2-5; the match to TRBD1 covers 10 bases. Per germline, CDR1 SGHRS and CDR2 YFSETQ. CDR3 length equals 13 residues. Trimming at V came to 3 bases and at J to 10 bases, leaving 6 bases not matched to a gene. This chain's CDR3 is CASSSADRGNQYF. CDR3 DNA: TGCGCCAGCAGCTCGGCGGACAGGGGGAACCAGTACTTC. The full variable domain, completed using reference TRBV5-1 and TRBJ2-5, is KAGVTQTPRYLIKTRGQQVTLSCSPISGHRSVSWYQQTPGQGLQFLFEYFSETQRNKGNFPGRFSGRQFSNSRSEMNVSTLELGDSALYLCASSSADRGNQYFGPGTRLLVL.

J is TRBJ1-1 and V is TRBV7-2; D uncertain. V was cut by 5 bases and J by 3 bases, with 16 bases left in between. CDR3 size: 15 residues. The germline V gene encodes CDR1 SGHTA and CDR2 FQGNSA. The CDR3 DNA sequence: TGTGCCAGCAGCCAGCCGACTGGGTTTTACACTGAAGCTTTCTTT. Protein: CASSQPTGFYTEAFF.

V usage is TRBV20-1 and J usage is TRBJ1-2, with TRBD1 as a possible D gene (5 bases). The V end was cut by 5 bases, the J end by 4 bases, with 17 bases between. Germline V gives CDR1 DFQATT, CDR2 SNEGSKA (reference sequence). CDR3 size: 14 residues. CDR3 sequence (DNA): TGCAGTGCTGCATTTGACAGAGAGCTCTATGGCTACACCTTC. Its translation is CSAAFDRELYGYTF.

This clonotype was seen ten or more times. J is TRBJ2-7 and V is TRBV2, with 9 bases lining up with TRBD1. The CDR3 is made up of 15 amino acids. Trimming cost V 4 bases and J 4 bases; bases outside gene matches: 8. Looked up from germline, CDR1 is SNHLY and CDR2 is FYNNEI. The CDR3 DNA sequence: TGTGCCAGCAGTGTTTCCGGGACAGGGACATACGAGCAGTACTTC. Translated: CASSVSGTGTYEQYF.

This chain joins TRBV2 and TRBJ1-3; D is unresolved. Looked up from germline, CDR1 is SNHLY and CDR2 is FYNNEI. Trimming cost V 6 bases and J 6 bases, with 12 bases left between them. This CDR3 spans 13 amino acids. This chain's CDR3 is CASSREGLNTIYF. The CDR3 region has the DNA TGTGCCAGCAGCCGGGAGGGCCTAAACACCATATATTTT.

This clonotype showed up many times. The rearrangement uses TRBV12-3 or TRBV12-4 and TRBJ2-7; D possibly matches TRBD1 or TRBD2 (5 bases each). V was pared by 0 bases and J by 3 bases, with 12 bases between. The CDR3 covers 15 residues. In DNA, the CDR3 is TGTGCCAGCAGTTTAGCGCGGCAGGGAGTCTACGAGCAGTACTTC. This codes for CASSLARQGVYEQYF.

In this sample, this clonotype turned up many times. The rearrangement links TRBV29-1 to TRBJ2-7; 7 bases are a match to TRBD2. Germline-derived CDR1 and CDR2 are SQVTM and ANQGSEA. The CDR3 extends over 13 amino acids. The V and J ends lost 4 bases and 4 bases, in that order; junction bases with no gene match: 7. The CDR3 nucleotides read TGCAGCGTTGTAGGGCGGGAGCGGTACGAGCAGTACTTC. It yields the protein CSVVGRERYEQYF.